A selection of T cell receptor beta chains follows, all from one sample in a study of shared clonotypes between healthy human individuals. Produced via immunoSEQ multiplex PCR; TCRdb's table is partial and in-frame only. The sample holds about 1.9 million clones, just under 95% seen once. What was sequenced was naive CD8+ T cells from PBMCs. The receptors derive from a man between 18 and 35 years old in good health. Some clones in this sample may be carry-over from other donors' samples. Both conserved end residues are part of each CDR3. The D gene is left open where the match is weak. Rows may omit the clone size; those that give it use once, few, many or a size class.

V: TRBV27; size: -; J: TRBJ2-7; D: -; CDR3: CASSPGSSYEQYF; DNA: TGTGCCAGCAGCCCGGGAAGCTCCTACGAGCAGTACTTC
V: TRBV11-1; size: -; J: TRBJ2-7; D: -; CDR3: CASSLSRRAYEQYF; DNA: TGTGCCAGCAGCTTATCCCGCCGGGCCTACGAGCAGTACTTC
V: TRBV7-9; size: once; J: TRBJ2-7; D: TRBD1; CDR3: CASSLSSGTGGAYEQYF; DNA: TGTGCCAGCAGCTTATCTTCCGGGACAGGGGGCGCGTACGAGCAGTACTTC
V: TRBV10-2; size: -; J: TRBJ1-4; D: TRBD1; CDR3: CASSELGQGNEKLFF; DNA: TGCGCCAGCAGTGAACTCGGACAGGGGAATGAAAAACTGTTTTTT
V: TRBV19; size: -; J: TRBJ2-2; D: TRBD2; CDR3: CASSITGLAGGGRAGELFF; DNA: TGTGCCAGTAGTATCACGGGACTAGCGGGAGGAGGTCGAGCCGGGGAGCTGTTTTTT
V: TRBV6-4; size: once; J: TRBJ1-1; D: -; CDR3: CASSRNRGDTEAFF; DNA: TGTGCCAGCAGTAGAAATAGGGGGGACACTGAAGCTTTCTTT
V: TRBV5-1; size: -; J: TRBJ2-1; D: -; CDR3: CASSWSSSYNEQFF; DNA: TGCGCCAGCAGCTGGTCAAGCTCCTACAATGAGCAGTTCTTC
V: TRBV5-6; size: -; J: TRBJ2-7; D: TRBD1; CDR3: CASSPDRDRVWQYF; DNA: TGTGCCAGCAGCCCGGACCGGGACAGGGTTTGGCAGTACTTC
V: TRBV5-1; size: -; J: TRBJ1-1; D: -; CDR3: CASSLAHATEAFF; DNA: TGCGCCAGCAGCTTGGCACACGCAACTGAAGCTTTCTTT
V: TRBV25-1; size: -; J: TRBJ2-2; D: -; CDR3: CASSLYTGELFF; DNA: TGTGCCAGCAGTCTCTACACCGGGGAGCTGTTTTTT
V: TRBV10-2; size: -; J: TRBJ2-7; D: -; CDR3: CATQGTPYEQYF; DNA: TGCGCCACACAAGGGACACCATACGAGCAGTACTTC
V: TRBV12-5; size: few; J: TRBJ1-1; D: -; CDR3: CASGSLGYTEAFF; DNA: TGTGCTAGTGGTTCCTTGGGCTACACTGAAGCTTTCTTT
V: TRBV7-9; size: -; J: TRBJ2-2; D: -; CDR3: CASRQTRDTGELFF; DNA: TGTGCCAGCAGACAAACCAGGGACACCGGGGAGCTGTTTTTT
V: TRBV7-9; size: -; J: TRBJ2-5; D: TRBD2; CDR3: CASSWGLAGGTETQYF; DNA: TGTGCCAGCAGCTGGGGACTAGCGGGAGGTACTGAGACCCAGTACTTC
V: TRBV5-1; size: -; J: TRBJ2-1; D: -; CDR3: CASSLGEFTNEQFF; DNA: TGCGCCAGCAGCCTGGGAGAATTTACGAATGAGCAGTTCTTC
V: TRBV6-5; size: -; J: TRBJ1-2; D: -; CDR3: CASRGVNYGYTF; DNA: TGTGCCAGCAGAGGGGTTAACTATGGCTACACCTTC
V: TRBV10-3; size: -; J: TRBJ2-2; D: -; CDR3: CAISEEGEVTGELFF; DNA: TGTGCCATCAGTGAGGAAGGGGAAGTAACCGGGGAGCTGTTTTTT
V: TRBV27; size: -; J: TRBJ1-2; D: -; CDR3: CASSLLQGRGYTF; DNA: TGTGCCAGCAGTTTACTCCAGGGTCGGGGCTACACCTTC
V: TRBV9; size: -; J: TRBJ2-5; D: -; CDR3: CASNPGPMQETQYF; DNA: TGTGCCAGCAACCCGGGGCCTATGCAAGAGACCCAGTACTTC
V: TRBV10-3; size: -; J: TRBJ2-3; D: -; CDR3: CAISGTMTDTQYF; DNA: TGTGCCATCAGTGGAACTATGACAGATACGCAGTATTTT
V: TRBV11-2; size: -; J: TRBJ2-3; D: TRBD1; CDR3: CASSSLQGYRADTQYF; DNA: TGTGCCAGCAGCTCCTTACAGGGGTACCGCGCAGATACGCAGTATTTT
V: TRBV7-9; size: -; J: TRBJ2-1; D: TRBD1; CDR3: CASSVRQGAEEQFF; DNA: TGTGCCAGCAGCGTCAGACAGGGGGCGGAGGAGCAGTTCTTC
V: TRBV21-1; size: -; J: TRBJ1-4; D: -; CDR3: CASSNSGQGYSEKLFF; DNA: TGTGCCAGCAGCAACAGTGGGCAGGGGTACAGTGAAAAACTGTTTTTT
V: TRBV13; size: -; J: TRBJ2-7; D: -; CDR3: CASSLRGTHYEQYF; DNA: TGTGCCAGCAGCTTAAGGGGCACCCACTACGAGCAGTACTTC
V: TRBV7-3; size: -; J: TRBJ2-1; D: -; CDR3: CASSLTPVRDREEQFF; DNA: TGTGCCAGCAGCTTAACCCCAGTCCGAGATCGGGAGGAGCAGTTCTTC
V: TRBV2; size: -; J: TRBJ2-7; D: TRBD2; CDR3: CASSEGGEGSRWEQYF; DNA: TGTGCCAGCAGTGAAGGGGGGGAGGGTTCCCGCTGGGAGCAGTACTTC
V: TRBV20-1; size: -; J: TRBJ2-7; D: -; CDR3: CSARVYYEQYF; DNA: TGCAGTGCTAGAGTTTACTACGAGCAGTACTTC
V: TRBV27; size: -; J: TRBJ2-7; D: -; CDR3: CASSLGWGAEQYF; DNA: TGTGCCAGCAGTTTAGGATGGGGAGCCGAGCAGTACTTC
V: TRBV4-3; size: -; J: TRBJ2-1; D: TRBD2; CDR3: CASSQRWLAGGDNEQFF; DNA: TGCGCCAGCAGCCAACGTTGGCTAGCGGGAGGGGACAATGAGCAGTTCTTC
V: TRBV7-3; size: -; J: TRBJ1-1; D: -; CDR3: CASSLSRPGMNTEAFF; DNA: TGTGCCAGCAGCTTAAGTCGTCCGGGTATGAACACTGAAGCTTTCTTT
V: TRBV7-9; size: -; J: TRBJ2-1; D: TRBD1; CDR3: CASSLNVATGKDNEQFF; DNA: TGTGCCAGCAGCTTAAACGTCGCGACAGGGAAAGACAATGAGCAGTTCTTC
V: TRBV9; size: -; J: TRBJ2-3; D: -; CDR3: CASSVASASTDTQYF; DNA: TGTGCCAGCAGCGTAGCCTCGGCCAGCACAGATACGCAGTATTTT
V: TRBV30; size: -; J: TRBJ1-2; D: TRBD1; CDR3: CAWADRGPYGYTF; DNA: TGTGCCTGGGCCGACAGGGGCCCCTATGGCTACACCTTC
V: TRBV30; size: -; J: TRBJ2-5; D: -; CDR3: CAWSVLTHFQETQYF; DNA: TGTGCCTGGAGTGTATTAACACATTTCCAAGAGACCCAGTACTTC
V: TRBV7-9; size: -; J: TRBJ2-7; D: -; CDR3: CASSLGVPYEQYF; DNA: TGTGCCAGCAGCTTAGGGGTACCCTACGAGCAGTACTTC
V: TRBV19; size: -; J: TRBJ2-7; D: -; CDR3: CASSIEFRWQGSEQYF; DNA: TGTGCCAGTAGTATAGAGTTCAGGTGGCAGGGATCCGAGCAGTACTTC
V: TRBV29-1; size: -; J: TRBJ2-7; D: TRBD2; CDR3: CSVRAGDHEQYF; DNA: TGCAGCGTTAGAGCGGGAGACCACGAGCAGTACTTC
V: TRBV19; size: -; J: TRBJ1-1; D: -; CDR3: CASTGRDTNTEAFF; DNA: TGTGCCAGTACTGGGAGGGACACAAACACTGAAGCTTTCTTT
V: TRBV28; size: -; J: TRBJ2-7; D: -; CDR3: CASRPGEHPYEQYF; DNA: TGTGCCAGCAGGCCGGGAGAACATCCCTACGAGCAGTACTTC
V: TRBV28; size: -; J: TRBJ2-7; D: -; CDR3: CASRIQGTYEQYF; DNA: TGTGCCAGCAGAATCCAGGGGACCTACGAGCAGTACTTC
V: TRBV25-1; size: -; J: TRBJ1-6; D: -; CDR3: CASSGNRDSPLHF; DNA: TGTGCCAGCAGTGGGAACAGGGATTCACCCCTCCACTTT
V: TRBV5-6; size: -; J: TRBJ2-1; D: TRBD1; CDR3: CASSPTGTAYNEQFF; DNA: TGTGCCAGCAGCCCAACCGGGACAGCCTACAATGAGCAGTTCTTC
V: TRBV5-1; size: once; J: TRBJ2-1; D: -; CDR3: CASRNRGTGNEQFF; DNA: TGCGCCAGCAGAAATAGGGGTACGGGCAATGAGCAGTTCTTC
V: TRBV30; size: -; J: TRBJ1-1; D: -; CDR3: CAFRTGFAEAFF; DNA: TGTGCCTTCCGCACAGGGTTCGCTGAAGCTTTCTTT
V: TRBV4-1; size: -; J: TRBJ1-2; D: -; CDR3: CASSRLPGLGGFGYTF; DNA: TGCGCCAGCAGCCGATTACCGGGTCTCGGAGGGTTCGGCTACACCTTC
V: TRBV29-1; size: -; J: TRBJ2-1; D: -; CDR3: CSVVPSSYNEQFF; DNA: TGCAGCGTTGTTCCGAGCTCCTACAATGAGCAGTTCTTC
V: TRBV7-2; size: -; J: TRBJ2-2; D: -; CDR3: CASSPRTGPNTGELFF; DNA: TGTGCCAGCAGCCCCCGCACAGGGCCAAACACCGGGGAGCTGTTTTTT
V: TRBV4-1; size: -; J: TRBJ2-3; D: -; CDR3: CASSQVSQKETTDTQYF; DNA: TGCGCCAGCAGCCAAGTATCACAGAAAGAGACCACAGATACGCAGTATTTT
V: TRBV9; size: -; J: TRBJ1-5; D: TRBD1; CDR3: CASSVAGTGIQPQHF; DNA: TGTGCCAGCAGCGTAGCTGGGACAGGGATTCAGCCCCAGCATTTT
V: TRBV5-4; size: -; J: TRBJ2-1; D: -; CDR3: CASSFLGAYNEQFF; DNA: TGTGCCAGCAGCTTCCTGGGGGCATACAATGAGCAGTTCTTC
V: TRBV29-1; size: -; J: TRBJ1-1; D: -; CDR3: CSAQGPMNTEAFF; DNA: TGCAGCGCCCAGGGTCCGATGAACACTGAAGCTTTCTTT
V: TRBV27; size: once; J: TRBJ2-1; D: TRBD2; CDR3: CASSHSSGERVNEQFF; DNA: TGTGCCAGCAGTCACTCTAGCGGGGAGAGGGTCAATGAGCAGTTCTTC
V: TRBV28; size: -; J: TRBJ2-7; D: -; CDR3: CASRLGGNSYEQYF; DNA: TGTGCCAGCAGGCTTGGGGGGAACTCCTACGAGCAGTACTTC
V: TRBV28; size: -; J: TRBJ2-7; D: TRBD2; CDR3: CASSLSASGVYEQYF; DNA: TGTGCCAGCAGTTTATCGGCTAGCGGGGTCTACGAGCAGTACTTC
V: TRBV19; size: -; J: TRBJ2-7; D: -; CDR3: CASSIGGGMQYF; DNA: TGTGCCAGTAGTATAGGCGGAGGGATGCAGTACTTC
V: TRBV16; size: -; J: TRBJ1-2; D: -; CDR3: CASSLHGGVDGYTF; DNA: TGTGCCAGCAGCCTTCACGGAGGCGTCGATGGCTACACCTTC
V: TRBV5-1; size: -; J: TRBJ2-7; D: -; CDR3: CASSLGSPGQASYEQYF; DNA: TGCGCCAGCAGCTTGGGGAGCCCAGGGCAGGCTAGCTACGAGCAGTACTTC